Reported below is one TCR beta chain. Its matching antigen is unknown. Primers included in the PCR were 60 Vbeta and 13 Jbeta primers. The method was immunoSEQ multiplex PCR; TCRdb's version includes in-frame clones alone and lacks a portion of them. This table holds 140,000 to 150,000 clones, around 10% found once. This entry is derived from a study of cytomegalovirus exposure and HLA in healthy donors. Study-level points and caveats: The classifier was said to identify cytomegalovirus status with high specificity and sensitivity.

The ends were cut back, 5 bases at V and 3 bases at J, with 10 bases in the middle. The CDR3 contains 13 residues. The germline gives CDR1 SGDLS, CDR2 YYNGEE. The sequencing input was PBMCs. The genes are TRBV9 and TRBJ2-3; possible D gene TRBD2, 6 bases. The clonotype was recovered from a man in his fifties or sixties in good health and CMV-seronegative. The DNA of the CDR3 is TGTGCCAGCAGGGCGGGGACTACAGATACGCAGTATTTT. The encoded protein is CASRAGTTDTQYF.